The 16 T cell receptor beta chains reported below all come from one sample, sequenced in a study of regulatory T cells in long-lasting Graves disease (dated by TCRdb to the early 2020s). Libraries were built with multiplex PCR. The sample was run on an Illumina HiSeq 4000. TCR beta libraries were built with iRepertoire HTBI primers and Arm-PCR amplification of CDR3 regions. TCRdb itself trimmed the public reads at Q25 with fastp, ran MiXCR and retained productive beta chains. CDR3 protein duplicates are merged, each entry listing the most common genes and DNA. The sample table contains 360,000 or so distinct CDR3 sequences; only one count was recorded for roughly 17% of them. The leading ten clones occupy 25% to 30% of the sample. The time point label for this specimen denotes: newly diagnosed GD, antithyroid drugs for less than 3 months. RNA was extracted from PBMCs in TRIzol for both TCR sequencing and RNA sequencing.

A further study also used this sample, focusing on T cells in Graves' hyperthyroidism and ophthalmopathy.

The material sequenced was peripheral blood mononuclear cells (PBMCs), taken at new diagnosis, from a patient treated with antithyroid drugs. These receptors came from a man aged 35 to 55 with Graves disease. Donor details come from another sample of the same person, matched by shared clones.

This clonotype was recorded a few times. The chain couples TRBV27 to TRBJ1-5; a weak D match, TRBD1 (5 bases). Trimming left V 5 bases short and J 6 bases short, with 17 bases between. Germline values: CDR1 MNHEY, CDR2 SMNVEV (reference sequence). The CDR3 is 15 amino acids. The CDR3 protein is CASSIRGRDSQPQHF. CDR3 DNA: TGTGCCAGCAGTATCCGGGGCAGGGATTCTCAGCCCCAGCATTTT.

This clonotype was seen at least ten times. The chain combines TRBV20-1 with TRBJ2-2, with D maybe TRBD1 (5 bases). Germline assignment: CDR1 DFQATT and CDR2 SNEGSKA (reference sequence). This CDR3 is built from 15 residues. Trimming took 0 bases from V and 1 from J, leaving 9 bases between them. CDR3 amino acids: CSARDRRGNTGELFF. Written as DNA, the CDR3 is TGCAGTGCTAGAGATCGAAGGGGGAACACCGGGGAGCTGTTTTTT.

CDR3 amino acids: CASSLSVSGPYEQYF. CDR3 coding DNA: TGTGCCAGCAGCTTAAGCGTTAGCGGACCCTACGAGCAGTACTTC. The chain couples TRBV7-9 to TRBJ2-7; D may be TRBD2 (6 bases). Per the germline V gene, CDR1 is SEHNR and CDR2 is FQNEAQ (reference sequence). With 2 bases removed from V and 2 bases from J, the gap between germline ends came to 13 bases. This CDR3 has 15 residues.

This clonotype was recorded a few times. J is TRBJ1-6 and V is TRBV20-1; D unclear. Between the trimmed V and J ends, which lost 4 bases and 1 base, there was a span of 17 bases. Germline V gene lookup returns CDR1 DFQATT and CDR2 SNEGSKA (reference sequence). The CDR3 loop spans 17 amino acids. The CDR3 region is CSANRRRAGSYNSPLHF. DNA for the CDR3: TGCAGTGCTAACCGTCGGAGGGCCGGGTCCTATAATTCACCCCTCCACTTT.

This clonotype was counted many times. The chain links TRBV3-1 to TRBJ2-7; the match to TRBD1 covers 7 bases. This CDR3 contains 11 residues. Germline V CDR1 and CDR2: LGHDT, YNNKEL (reference sequence). Trimming removed 1 base from V and 11 bases from J; junction bases left unmatched: 2. This chain's CDR3 is CASSQGQGEYF. CDR3 bases: TGTGCCAGCAGCCAAGGACAGGGAGAGTACTTC.

This clonotype was seen ten or more times. The chain has TRBV7-9 and TRBJ2-1; TRBD1 agrees at 7 bases. V gave up 4 bases and J gave up 2 bases; unmatched junction bases: 8. The CDR3 contains 16 residues. From germline, CDR1 is SEHNR and CDR2 FQNEAQ (reference sequence). The CDR3 sequence: CASSSAGGGPYNEQFF. The CDR3 region has the DNA TGTGCCAGCAGCTCCGCAGGGGGTGGCCCCTACAATGAGCAGTTCTTC.

This clonotype was recorded a few times. Compared with germline, one end of the junction differs, possibly owing to a read error. The V call is TRBV7-3, the J call TRBJ2-7; D may be TRBD2 (5 bases). Germline-derived CDR1 and CDR2 are SGHTA and FQGTGA. The length of the CDR3 is 14 residues. In nucleotides, the CDR3 is TGTGCCAGCAGCTTACCGGGGATCGTTGGCGAGCGGTACTTC. It encodes CASSLPGIVGERYF.

V and J are TRBV9 and TRBJ2-6; TRBD2 might be the D (6 bases). The CDR3 runs to 16 residues. The V gene's germline CDR1 is SGDLS and CDR2 YYNGEE. The ends were cut back, 4 bases at V and 0 bases at J, with 11 bases in the middle. CDR3 protein: CASSPRRDSGANVLTF. The CDR3 DNA sequence: TGTGCCAGCAGCCCCCGGCGGGACTCTGGGGCCAACGTCCTGACTTTC.

This clonotype was picked up many times. The chain combines TRBV20-1 with TRBJ2-3, with a tentative D call TRBD2 (6 bases). This CDR3 spans 15 amino acids. From germline, CDR1 is DFQATT and CDR2 SNEGSKA (reference sequence). The V end lost 3 bases, the J end lost 2 bases, and 15 bases lay between the germline ends. The CDR3 loop is CSASLGGQDTDTQYF. In DNA form, the CDR3 reads TGCAGTGCTAGTTTGGGGGGTCAGGACACAGATACGCAGTATTTT.

V usage is TRBV25-1 and J usage is TRBJ2-7, with no clear D. The V end was cut by 3 bases, the J end by 1 base, with 7 bases between. CDR1 and CDR2 (germline): MGHDK, SYGVNS. CDR3 size: 13 residues. CDR3 nucleotides: TGTGCCAGCAGTGATAGAGAGTCCTACGAGCAGTACTTC. Residues: CASSDRESYEQYF.

This chain links TRBV5-1 with TRBJ2-2, with 8 bases identical to TRBD1. Trimming removed 4 bases from V and 6 bases from J; junction bases left unmatched: 5. This CDR3 contains 14 residues. CDR1 SGHRS and CDR2 YFSETQ come from the germline V gene. The CDR3 DNA follows: TGCGCCAGCAGCCCGAGGGACAGGTCCGGGGAGCTGTTTTTT. This translates into CASSPRDRSGELFF.

In its sample, this clonotype was seen many times. This chain joins TRBV5-1 and TRBJ1-6, with 7 bases identical to TRBD1. Germline CDR1 reads SGHRS; CDR2 reads YFSETQ. The length of the CDR3 is 16 residues. J was trimmed by 6 bases and V by 5 bases; bases with no gene match: 11. CDR3 loop: CASSRTTGEGNSPLHF. The CDR3 nucleotides read TGCGCCAGCAGTCGTACAACAGGGGAGGGTAATTCACCCCTCCACTTT.

The chain employs TRBV11-2 and TRBJ1-1, with 8 positions matching TRBD1. The ends lost 5 bases at V and 3 bases at J; junction bases unmatched: 8. The CDR3 runs 15 residues. Germline-derived CDR1 and CDR2 are SGHAT and FQNNGV. Written as DNA, the CDR3 is TGTGCCAGCAGCCCACTGGACAGGGAAGACACTGAAGCTTTCTTT. This sequence encodes CASSPLDREDTEAFF.

V is TRBV29-1 and J is TRBJ1-1; D uncertain. The CDR3 spans 12 residues. Germline V gene sequence: CDR1 SQVTM, CDR2 ANQGSEA. V was pared by 3 bases and J by 2 bases, with 7 bases between. CDR3 amino acids: CSVDEANTEAFF. CDR3 in DNA: TGCAGCGTTGACGAGGCAAACACTGAAGCTTTCTTT.

This clonotype was detected only a few times. The chain recombines TRBV7-3 with TRBJ2-2; D tentatively fits TRBD1 or TRBD2 (5 bases each). The CDR3 runs 15 residues. Trimming took off 5 bases at V and 6 bases at J, with 16 bases between the two ends. Germline V gene sequence: CDR1 SGHTA, CDR2 FQGTGA. CDR3 amino acids: CASSQSGAPSGELFF. In DNA form, the CDR3 reads TGTGCCAGCAGCCAATCCGGGGCCCCGTCCGGGGAGCTGTTTTTT.

This clonotype was counted at least ten times. One end of the junction does not line up with germline, which may come from a read error. The chain links TRBV5-1 to TRBJ2-7, with 10 bases that match TRBD1. CDR3 length equals 15 residues. In germline, CDR1 is SGHRS, CDR2 YFSETQ. The CDR3: CASSFVGTGEDEQYF. In DNA form, the CDR3 reads TGTGCCAGCAGCTTTGTCGGGACAGGGGAGGACGAGCAGTACTTC.